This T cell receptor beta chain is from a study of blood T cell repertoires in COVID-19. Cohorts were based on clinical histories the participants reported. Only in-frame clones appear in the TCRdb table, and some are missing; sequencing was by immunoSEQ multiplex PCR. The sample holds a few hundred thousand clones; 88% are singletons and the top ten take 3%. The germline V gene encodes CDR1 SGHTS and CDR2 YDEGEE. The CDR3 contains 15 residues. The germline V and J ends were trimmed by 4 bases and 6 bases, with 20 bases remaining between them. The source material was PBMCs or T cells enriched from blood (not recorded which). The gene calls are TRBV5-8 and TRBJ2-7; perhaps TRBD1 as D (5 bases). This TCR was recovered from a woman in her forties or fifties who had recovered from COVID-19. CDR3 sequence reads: CASSTIAAGIGEQYF. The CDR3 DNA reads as TGTGCCAGCAGCACTATCGCTGCAGGGATCGGCGAGCAGTACTTC.